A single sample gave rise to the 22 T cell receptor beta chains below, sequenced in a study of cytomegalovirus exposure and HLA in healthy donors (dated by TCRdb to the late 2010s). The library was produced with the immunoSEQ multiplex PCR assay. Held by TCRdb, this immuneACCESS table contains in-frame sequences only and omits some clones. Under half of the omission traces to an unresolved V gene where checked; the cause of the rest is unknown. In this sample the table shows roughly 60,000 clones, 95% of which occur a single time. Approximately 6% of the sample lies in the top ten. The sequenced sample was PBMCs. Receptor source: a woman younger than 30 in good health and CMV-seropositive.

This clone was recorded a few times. The CDR3 loop is CASSLLAGGGNEQFF. In DNA, the CDR3 is TGTGCCAGCAGTCTCCTAGCGGGAGGTGGGAATGAGCAGTTCTTC. The chain couples TRBV25-1 to TRBJ2-1; 11 bases are a match to TRBD2. Germline lookup yields CDR1 MGHDK and CDR2 SYGVNS. The CDR3 extends over 15 amino acids. V shed 5 bases and J 7 bases; nucleotides not matched to a gene: 7.

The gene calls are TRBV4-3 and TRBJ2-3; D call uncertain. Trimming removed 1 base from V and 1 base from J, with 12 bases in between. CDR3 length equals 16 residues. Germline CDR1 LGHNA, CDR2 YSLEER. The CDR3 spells CASSQAANRGTDTQYF. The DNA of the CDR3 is TGCGCCAGCAGCCAAGCCGCAAATCGGGGCACAGATACGCAGTATTTT.

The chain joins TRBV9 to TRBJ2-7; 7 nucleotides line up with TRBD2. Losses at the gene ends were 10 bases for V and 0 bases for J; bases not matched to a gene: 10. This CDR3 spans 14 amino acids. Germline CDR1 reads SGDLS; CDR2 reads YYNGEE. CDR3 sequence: CARGRSGDSYEQYF. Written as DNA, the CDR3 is TGTGCCCGCGGAAGAAGCGGGGACTCCTACGAGCAGTACTTC.

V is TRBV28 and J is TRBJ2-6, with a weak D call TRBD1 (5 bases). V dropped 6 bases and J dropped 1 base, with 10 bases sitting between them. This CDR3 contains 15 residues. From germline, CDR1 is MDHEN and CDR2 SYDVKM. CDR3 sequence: CASRNRFSGANVLTF. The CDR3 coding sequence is TGTGCCAGCAGGAACAGGTTTTCTGGGGCCAACGTCCTGACTTTC.

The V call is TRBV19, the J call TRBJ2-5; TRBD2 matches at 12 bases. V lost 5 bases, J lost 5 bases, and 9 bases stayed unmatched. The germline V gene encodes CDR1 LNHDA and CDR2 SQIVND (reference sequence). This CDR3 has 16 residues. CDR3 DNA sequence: TGTGCCAGTAGTCGACTAGCGGGAGCCCCTTGGGAGACCCAGTACTTC. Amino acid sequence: CASSRLAGAPWETQYF.

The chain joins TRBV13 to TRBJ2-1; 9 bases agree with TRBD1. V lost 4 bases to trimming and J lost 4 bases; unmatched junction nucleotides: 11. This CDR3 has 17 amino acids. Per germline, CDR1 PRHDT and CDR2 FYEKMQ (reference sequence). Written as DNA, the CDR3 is TGTGCCAGCAGCTCTACAGGGGGCAGGAGTCGGTACAATGAGCAGTTCTTC. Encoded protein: CASSSTGGRSRYNEQFF.

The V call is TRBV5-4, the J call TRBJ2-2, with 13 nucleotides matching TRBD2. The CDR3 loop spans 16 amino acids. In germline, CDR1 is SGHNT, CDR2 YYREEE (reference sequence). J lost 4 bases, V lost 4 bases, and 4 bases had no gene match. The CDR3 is CASSLLAGGRTGELFF. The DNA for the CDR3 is TGTGCCAGCAGCCTACTAGCGGGGGGGCGCACCGGGGAGCTGTTTTTT.

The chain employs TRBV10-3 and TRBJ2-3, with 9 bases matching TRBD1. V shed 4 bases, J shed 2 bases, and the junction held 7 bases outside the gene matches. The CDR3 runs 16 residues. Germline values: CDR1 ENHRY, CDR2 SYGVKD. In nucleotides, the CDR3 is TGTGCCATCAGTGGAGGGGACAGGGAAGTCACAGATACGCAGTATTTT. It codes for CAISGGDREVTDTQYF.

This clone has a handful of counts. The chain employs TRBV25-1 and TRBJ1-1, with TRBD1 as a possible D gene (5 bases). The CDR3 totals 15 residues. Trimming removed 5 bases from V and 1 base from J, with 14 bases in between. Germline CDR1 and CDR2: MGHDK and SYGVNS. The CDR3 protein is CASSKAGSGNTEAFF. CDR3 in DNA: TGTGCCAGCAGTAAGGCAGGGTCGGGGAACACTGAAGCTTTCTTT.

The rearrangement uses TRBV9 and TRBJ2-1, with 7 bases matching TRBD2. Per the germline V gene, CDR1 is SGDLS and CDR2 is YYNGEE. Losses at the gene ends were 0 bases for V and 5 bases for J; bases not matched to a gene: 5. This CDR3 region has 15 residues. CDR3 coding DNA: TGTGCCAGCAGCGTAGACAGCGGGATAGACAATGAGCAGTTCTTC. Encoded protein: CASSVDSGIDNEQFF.

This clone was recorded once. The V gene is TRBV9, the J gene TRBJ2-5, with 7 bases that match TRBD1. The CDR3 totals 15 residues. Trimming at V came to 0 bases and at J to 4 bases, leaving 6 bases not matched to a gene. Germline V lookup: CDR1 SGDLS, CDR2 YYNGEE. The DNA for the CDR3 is TGTGCCAGCAGCGTAGAACAGGGGAGAGGAGAGACCCAGTACTTC. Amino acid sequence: CASSVEQGRGETQYF.

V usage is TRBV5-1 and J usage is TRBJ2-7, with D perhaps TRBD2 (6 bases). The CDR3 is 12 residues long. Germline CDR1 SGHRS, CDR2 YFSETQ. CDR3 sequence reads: CLTSMTLDEQYF. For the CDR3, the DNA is TGCCTGACTAGTATGACCTTAGACGAGCAGTACTTC.

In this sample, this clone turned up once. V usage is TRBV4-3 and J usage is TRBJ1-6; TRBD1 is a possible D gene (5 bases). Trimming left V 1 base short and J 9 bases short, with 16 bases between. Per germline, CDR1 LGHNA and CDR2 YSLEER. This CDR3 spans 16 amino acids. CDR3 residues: CASSQASSRVGSPLHF. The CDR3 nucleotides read TGCGCCAGCAGCCAAGCGAGTTCCAGGGTAGGTTCACCCCTCCACTTT.

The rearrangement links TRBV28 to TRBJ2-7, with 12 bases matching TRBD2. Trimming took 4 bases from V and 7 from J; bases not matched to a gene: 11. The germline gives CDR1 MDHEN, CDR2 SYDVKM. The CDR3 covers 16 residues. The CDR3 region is CASSSGLAGSRREQYF. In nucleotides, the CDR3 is TGTGCCAGCAGTTCCGGACTAGCGGGAAGCCGAAGGGAGCAGTACTTC.

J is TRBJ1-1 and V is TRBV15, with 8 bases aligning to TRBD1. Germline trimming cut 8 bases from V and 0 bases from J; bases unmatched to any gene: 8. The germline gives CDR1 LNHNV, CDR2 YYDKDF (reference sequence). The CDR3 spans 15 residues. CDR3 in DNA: TGTGCCACCTCAAACGGACAGGGAATGAACACTGAAGCTTTCTTT. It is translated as CATSNGQGMNTEAFF. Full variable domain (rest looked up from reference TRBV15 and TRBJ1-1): DAMVIQNPRYQVTQFGKPVTLSCSQTLNHNVMYWYQQKSSQAPKLLFHYYDKDFNNEADTPDNFQSRRPNTSFCFLDIRSPGLGDTAMYLCATSNGQGMNTEAFFGQGTRLTVV.

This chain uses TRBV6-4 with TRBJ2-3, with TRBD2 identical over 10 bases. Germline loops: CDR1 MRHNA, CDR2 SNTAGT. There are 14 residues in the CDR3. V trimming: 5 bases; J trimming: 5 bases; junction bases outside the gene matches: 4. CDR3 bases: TGTGCCAGCAGTAGAGCGGGAGGGGGAGATACGCAGTATTTT. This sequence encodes CASSRAGGGDTQYF.

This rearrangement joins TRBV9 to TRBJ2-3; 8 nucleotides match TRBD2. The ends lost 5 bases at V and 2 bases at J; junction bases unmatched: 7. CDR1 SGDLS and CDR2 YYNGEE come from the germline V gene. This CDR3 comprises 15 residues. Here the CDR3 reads CASSAELAATDTQYF. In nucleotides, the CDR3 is TGTGCCAGCAGTGCTGAACTAGCGGCCACAGATACGCAGTATTTT.

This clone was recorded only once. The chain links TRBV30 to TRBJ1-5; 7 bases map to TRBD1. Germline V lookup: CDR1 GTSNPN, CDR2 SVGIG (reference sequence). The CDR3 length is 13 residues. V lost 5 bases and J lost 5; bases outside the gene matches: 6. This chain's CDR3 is CAWARDSYQPQHF. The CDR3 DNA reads TGTGCCTGGGCCCGGGACAGTTATCAGCCCCAGCATTTT.

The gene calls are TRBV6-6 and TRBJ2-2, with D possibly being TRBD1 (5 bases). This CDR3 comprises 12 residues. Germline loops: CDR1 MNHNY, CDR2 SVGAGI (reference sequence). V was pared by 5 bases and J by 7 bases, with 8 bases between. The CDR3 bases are TGTGCCAGCAGTGGACAAATCGGGGAGCTGTTTTTT. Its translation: CASSGQIGELFF.

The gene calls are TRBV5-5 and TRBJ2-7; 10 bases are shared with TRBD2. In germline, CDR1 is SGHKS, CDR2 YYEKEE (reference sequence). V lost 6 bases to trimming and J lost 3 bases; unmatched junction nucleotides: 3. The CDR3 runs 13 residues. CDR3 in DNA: TGTGCCAGCACTTCTAGCGGGGGCTACGAGCAGTACTTC. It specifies CASTSSGGYEQYF.

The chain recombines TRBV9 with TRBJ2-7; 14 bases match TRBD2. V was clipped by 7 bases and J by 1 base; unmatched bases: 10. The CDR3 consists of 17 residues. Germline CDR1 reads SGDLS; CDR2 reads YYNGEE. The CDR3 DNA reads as TGTGCCAGCGGTGGGGTGGGGACTAGCGGGAGTTCCTACGAGCAGTACTTC. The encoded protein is CASGGVGTSGSSYEQYF.

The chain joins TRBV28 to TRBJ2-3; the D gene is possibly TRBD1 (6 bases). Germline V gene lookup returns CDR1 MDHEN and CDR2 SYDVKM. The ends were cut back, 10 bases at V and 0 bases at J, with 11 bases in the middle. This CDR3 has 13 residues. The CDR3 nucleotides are TGTGCCATAACCAGGGGAAGCACAGATACGCAGTATTTT. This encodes CAITRGSTDTQYF.